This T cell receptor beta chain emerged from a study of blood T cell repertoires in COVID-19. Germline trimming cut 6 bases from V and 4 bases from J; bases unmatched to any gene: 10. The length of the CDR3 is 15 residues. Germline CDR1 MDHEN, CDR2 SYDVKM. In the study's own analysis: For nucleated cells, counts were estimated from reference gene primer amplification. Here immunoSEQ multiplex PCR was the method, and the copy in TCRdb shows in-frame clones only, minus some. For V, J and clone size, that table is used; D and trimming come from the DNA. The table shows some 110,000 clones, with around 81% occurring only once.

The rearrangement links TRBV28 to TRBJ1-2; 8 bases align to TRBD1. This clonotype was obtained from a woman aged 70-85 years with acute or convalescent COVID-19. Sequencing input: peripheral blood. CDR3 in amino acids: CASSISRGRVYGYTF. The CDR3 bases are TGTGCCAGCAGCATTTCCAGGGGGCGCGTCTATGGCTACACCTTC.